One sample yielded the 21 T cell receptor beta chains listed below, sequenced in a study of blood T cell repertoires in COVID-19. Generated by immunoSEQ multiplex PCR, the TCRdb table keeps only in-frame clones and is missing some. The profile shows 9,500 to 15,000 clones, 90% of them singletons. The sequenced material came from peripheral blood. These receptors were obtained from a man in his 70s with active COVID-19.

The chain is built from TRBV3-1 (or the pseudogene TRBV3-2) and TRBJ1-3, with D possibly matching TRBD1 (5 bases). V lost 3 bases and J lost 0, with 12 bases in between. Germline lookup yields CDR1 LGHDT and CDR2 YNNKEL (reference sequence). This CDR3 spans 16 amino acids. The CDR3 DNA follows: TGTGCCAGCAGCCACGAAGGACATGTCTCTGGAAACACCATATATTTT. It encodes CASSHEGHVSGNTIYF.

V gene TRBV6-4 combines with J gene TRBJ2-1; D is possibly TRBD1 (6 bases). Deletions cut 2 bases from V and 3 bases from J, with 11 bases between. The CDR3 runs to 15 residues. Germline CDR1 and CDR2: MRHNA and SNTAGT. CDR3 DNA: TGTGCCAGCAGTGACACGGACAGAGACTACAATGAGCAGTTCTTC. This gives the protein CASSDTDRDYNEQFF.

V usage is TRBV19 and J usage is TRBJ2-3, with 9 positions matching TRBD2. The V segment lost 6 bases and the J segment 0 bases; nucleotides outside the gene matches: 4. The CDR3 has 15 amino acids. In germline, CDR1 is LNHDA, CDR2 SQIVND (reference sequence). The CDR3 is CASRPSGVSTDTQYF. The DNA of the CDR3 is TGTGCCAGTAGACCTAGCGGGGTGAGCACAGATACGCAGTATTTT.

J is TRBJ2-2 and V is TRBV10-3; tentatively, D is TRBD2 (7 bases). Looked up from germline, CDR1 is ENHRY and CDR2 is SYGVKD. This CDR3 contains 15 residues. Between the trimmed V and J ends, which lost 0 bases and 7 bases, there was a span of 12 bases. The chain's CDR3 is CAISESRGAHGELFF. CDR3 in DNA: TGTGCCATCAGTGAGTCACGGGGGGCCCACGGGGAGCTGTTTTTT.

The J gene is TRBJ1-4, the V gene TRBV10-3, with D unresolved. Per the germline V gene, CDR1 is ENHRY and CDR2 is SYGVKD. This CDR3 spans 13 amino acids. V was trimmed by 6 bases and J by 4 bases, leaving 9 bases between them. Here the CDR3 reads CAISSGVNEKLFF. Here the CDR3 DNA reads TGTGCCATCAGCTCGGGAGTTAATGAAAAACTGTTTTTT.

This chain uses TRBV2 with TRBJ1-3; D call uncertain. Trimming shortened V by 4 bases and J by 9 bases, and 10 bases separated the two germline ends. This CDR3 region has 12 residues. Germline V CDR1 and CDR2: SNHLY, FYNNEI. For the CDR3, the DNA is TGTGCCAGCAGTGCATCAGGCTTCACCATATATTTT. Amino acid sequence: CASSASGFTIYF.

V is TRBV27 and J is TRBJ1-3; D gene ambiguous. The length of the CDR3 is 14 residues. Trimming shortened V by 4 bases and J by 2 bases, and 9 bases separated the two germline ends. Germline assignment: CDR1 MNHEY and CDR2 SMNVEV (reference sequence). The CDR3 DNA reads TGTGCCAGCAGTTCTCCACCGGCTGGAAACACCATATATTTT. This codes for CASSSPPAGNTIYF.

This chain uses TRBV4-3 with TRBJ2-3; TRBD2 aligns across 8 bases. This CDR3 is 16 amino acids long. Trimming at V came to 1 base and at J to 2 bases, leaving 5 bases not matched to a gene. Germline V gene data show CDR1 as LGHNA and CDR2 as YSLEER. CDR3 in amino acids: CASSQGERGFTDTQYF. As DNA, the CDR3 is TGCGCCAGCAGCCAAGGGGAGCGGGGGTTCACAGATACGCAGTATTTT.

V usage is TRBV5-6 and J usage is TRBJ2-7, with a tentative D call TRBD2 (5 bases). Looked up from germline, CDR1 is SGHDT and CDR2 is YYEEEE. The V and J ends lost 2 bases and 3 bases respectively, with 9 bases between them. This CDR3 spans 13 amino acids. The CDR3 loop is CASSFGLDYEQYF. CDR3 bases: TGTGCCAGCAGCTTTGGACTTGACTACGAGCAGTACTTC.

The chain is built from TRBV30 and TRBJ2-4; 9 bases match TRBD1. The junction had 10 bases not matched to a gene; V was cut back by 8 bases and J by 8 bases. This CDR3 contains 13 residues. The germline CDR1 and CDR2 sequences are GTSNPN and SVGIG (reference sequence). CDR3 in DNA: TGTGCCGCCGGGGGACAGGGCTGGGACATTCAGTACTTC. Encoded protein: CAAGGQGWDIQYF.

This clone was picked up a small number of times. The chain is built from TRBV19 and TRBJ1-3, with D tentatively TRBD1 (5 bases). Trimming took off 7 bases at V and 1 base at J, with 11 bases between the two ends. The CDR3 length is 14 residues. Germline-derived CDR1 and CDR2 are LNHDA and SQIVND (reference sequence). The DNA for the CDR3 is TGTGCCAGTATCGCCGGACAATCTGGAAACACCATATATTTT. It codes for CASIAGQSGNTIYF.

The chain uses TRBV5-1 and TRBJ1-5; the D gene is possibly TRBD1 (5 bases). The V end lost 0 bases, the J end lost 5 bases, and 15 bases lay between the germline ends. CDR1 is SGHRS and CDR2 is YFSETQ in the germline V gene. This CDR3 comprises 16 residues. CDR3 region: CASSLAKRGEDQPQHF. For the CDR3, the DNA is TGCGCCAGCAGCTTGGCCAAAAGGGGTGAGGATCAGCCCCAGCATTTT.

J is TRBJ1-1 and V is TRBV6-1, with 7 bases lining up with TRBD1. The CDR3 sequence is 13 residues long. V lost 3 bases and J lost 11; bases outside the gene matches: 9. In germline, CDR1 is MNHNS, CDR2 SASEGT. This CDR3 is CASSESPPGGAFF. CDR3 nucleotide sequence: TGTGCCAGCAGTGAGAGTCCCCCAGGGGGGGCTTTCTTT.

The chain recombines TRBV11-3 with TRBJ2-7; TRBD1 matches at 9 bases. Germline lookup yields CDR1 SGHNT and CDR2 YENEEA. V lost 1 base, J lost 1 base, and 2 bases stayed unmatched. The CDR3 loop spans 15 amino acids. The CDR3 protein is CASSLAGTGSYEQYF. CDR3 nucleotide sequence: TGTGCCAGCAGCTTAGCCGGGACAGGGTCCTACGAGCAGTACTTC.

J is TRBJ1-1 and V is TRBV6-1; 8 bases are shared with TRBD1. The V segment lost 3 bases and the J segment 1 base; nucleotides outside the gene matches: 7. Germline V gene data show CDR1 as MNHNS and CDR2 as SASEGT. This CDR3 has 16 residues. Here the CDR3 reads CASSDNLGTGNTEAFF. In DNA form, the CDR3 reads TGTGCCAGCAGTGACAACTTGGGGACAGGGAACACTGAAGCTTTCTTT.

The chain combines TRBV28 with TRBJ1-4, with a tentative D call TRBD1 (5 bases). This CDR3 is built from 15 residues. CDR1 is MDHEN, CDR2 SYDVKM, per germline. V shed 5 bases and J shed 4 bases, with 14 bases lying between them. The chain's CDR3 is CASSERGGLNEKLFF. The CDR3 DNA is TGTGCCAGCAGTGAACGGGGGGGACTTAATGAAAAACTGTTTTTT. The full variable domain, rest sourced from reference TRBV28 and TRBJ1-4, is DVKVTQSSRYLVKRTGEKVFLECVQDMDHENMFWYRQDPGLGLRLIYFSYDVKMKEKGDIPEGYSVSREKKERFSLILESASTNQTSMYLCASSERGGLNEKLFFGSGTQLSVL.

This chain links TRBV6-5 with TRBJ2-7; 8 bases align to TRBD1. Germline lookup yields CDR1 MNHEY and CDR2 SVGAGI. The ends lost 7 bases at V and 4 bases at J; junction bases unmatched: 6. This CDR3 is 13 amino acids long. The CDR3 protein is CASTPGGAYEQYF. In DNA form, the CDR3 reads TGTGCCAGCACCCCAGGGGGCGCATACGAGCAGTACTTC.

The CDR3 sequence is CASSLVPPGEAEAFF. The CDR3 DNA reads TGCGCCAGCAGCTTGGTCCCCCCGGGAGAGGCTGAAGCTTTCTTT. The chain links TRBV5-1 to TRBJ1-1; D gene unclear. The length of the CDR3 is 15 residues. The germline gives CDR1 SGHRS, CDR2 YFSETQ. The V end lost 0 bases, the J end lost 6 bases, and 15 bases lay between the germline ends.

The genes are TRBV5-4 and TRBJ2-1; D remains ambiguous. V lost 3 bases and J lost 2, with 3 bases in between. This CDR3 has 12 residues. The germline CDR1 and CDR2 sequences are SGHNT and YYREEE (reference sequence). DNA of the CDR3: TGTGCCAGCAGCTCTGCCTACAATGAGCAGTTCTTC. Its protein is CASSSAYNEQFF.

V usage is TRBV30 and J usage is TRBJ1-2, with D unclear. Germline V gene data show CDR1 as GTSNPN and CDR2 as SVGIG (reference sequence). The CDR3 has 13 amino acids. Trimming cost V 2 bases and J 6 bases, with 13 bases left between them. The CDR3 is CAWSPEVGHGYTF. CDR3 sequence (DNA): TGTGCCTGGAGTCCCGAGGTTGGTCATGGCTACACCTTC.

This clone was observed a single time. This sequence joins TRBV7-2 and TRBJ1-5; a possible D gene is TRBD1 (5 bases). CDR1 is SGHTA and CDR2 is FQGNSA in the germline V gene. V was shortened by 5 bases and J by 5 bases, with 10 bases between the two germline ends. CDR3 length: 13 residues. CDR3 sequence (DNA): TGTGCCAGCAGCGGGGGAGGGCATCAGCCCCAGCATTTT. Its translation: CASSGGGHQPQHF.